This T cell receptor beta chain appears in the sequencing data of a study of T cells in Graves' hyperthyroidism and ophthalmopathy. Study-level points and caveats: Ophthalmopathy could be told apart from stable hyperthyroidism with a 13 V-J model. Before onset, by a median of around 6.4 months, the model predicted ophthalmopathy.

Worth noting for this clonotype: Its antigen is not known.

Authors of the study amplified TCR beta CDR3 regions from RNA transcripts. A set of HTBI primers served as the primers for a first-round RT-PCR of the TCR CDR3. One entry per CDR3 protein, called by TCRdb with MiXCR from the multiplex PCR reads. The sample includes more than 350,000 distinct CDR3 sequences, about 14% of them seen just once. Each diagnosis was grounded in clinical symptoms, serum thyroxine and TRAb, thyroid ultrasound, and orbital computed tomography. The CDR3 covers 14 residues. Germline CDR1 MNHNS, CDR2 SASEGT. Trimming shortened V by 6 bases and J by 2 bases, and 11 bases separated the two germline ends.

The chain carries TRBV6-1 and TRBJ1-3; D ambiguous. The source of this sequence is a young woman with Graves' ophthalmopathy. Specimen: blood. For the CDR3, the DNA is TGTGCCAGCAGCCCCCCGCATACTGGAAACACCATATATTTT. This gives the protein CASSPPHTGNTIYF.